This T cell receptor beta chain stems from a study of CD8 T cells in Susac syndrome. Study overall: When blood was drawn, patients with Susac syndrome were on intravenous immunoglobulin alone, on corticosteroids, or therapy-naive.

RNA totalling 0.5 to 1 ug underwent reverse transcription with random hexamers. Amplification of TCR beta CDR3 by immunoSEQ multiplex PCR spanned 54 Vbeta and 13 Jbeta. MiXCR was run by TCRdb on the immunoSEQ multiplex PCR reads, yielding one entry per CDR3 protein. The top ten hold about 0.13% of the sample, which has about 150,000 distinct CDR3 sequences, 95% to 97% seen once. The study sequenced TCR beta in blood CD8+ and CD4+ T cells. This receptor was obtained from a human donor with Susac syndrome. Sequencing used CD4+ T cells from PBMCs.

CDR3 DNA: TGTGCCAGCAGTACGGGGACAGGGATGGGCGCCAAAAACATTCAGTACTTC. This gives the protein CASSTGTGMGAKNIQYF. This sequence joins TRBV6-1 and TRBJ2-4; 9 nucleotides align to TRBD1. The germline V gene has CDR1 MNHNS and CDR2 SASEGT. Trimming cost V 5 bases and J 1 base; bases outside gene matches: 9. The CDR3 covers 17 residues.